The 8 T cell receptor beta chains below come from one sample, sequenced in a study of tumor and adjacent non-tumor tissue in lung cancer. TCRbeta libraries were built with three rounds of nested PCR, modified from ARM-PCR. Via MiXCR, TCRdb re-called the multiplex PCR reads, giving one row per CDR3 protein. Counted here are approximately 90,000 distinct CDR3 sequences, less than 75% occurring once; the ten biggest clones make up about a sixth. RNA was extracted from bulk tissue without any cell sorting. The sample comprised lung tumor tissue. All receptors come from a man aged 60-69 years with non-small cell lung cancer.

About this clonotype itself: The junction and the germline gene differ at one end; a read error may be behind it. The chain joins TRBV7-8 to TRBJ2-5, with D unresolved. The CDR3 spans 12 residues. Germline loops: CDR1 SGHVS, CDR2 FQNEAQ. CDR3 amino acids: CTSSLTVETQYF. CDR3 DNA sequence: TGTACCAGCAGCTTAACTGTAGAGACCCAGTACTTC. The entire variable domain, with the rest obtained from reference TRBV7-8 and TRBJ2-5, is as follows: GAGVSQSPRYKVAKRGQDVALRCDPISGHVSLFWYQQALGQGPEFLTYFQNEAQLDKSGLPSDRFFAERPEGSVSTLKIQRTQQEDSAVYLCTSSLTVETQYFGPGTRLLVL.

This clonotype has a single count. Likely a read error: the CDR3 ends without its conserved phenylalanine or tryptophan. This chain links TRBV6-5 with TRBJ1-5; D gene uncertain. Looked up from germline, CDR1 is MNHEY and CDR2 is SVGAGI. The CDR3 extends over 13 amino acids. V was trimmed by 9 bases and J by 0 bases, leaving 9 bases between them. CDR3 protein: CASSGSSNQPQHL. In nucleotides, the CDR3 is TGTGCCAGTAGTGGAAGTAGCAATCAGCCCCAGCATCTT.

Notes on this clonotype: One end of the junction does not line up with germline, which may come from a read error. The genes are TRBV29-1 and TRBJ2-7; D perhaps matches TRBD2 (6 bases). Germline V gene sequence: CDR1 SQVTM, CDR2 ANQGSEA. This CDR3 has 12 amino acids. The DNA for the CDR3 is TGCAGTGCCGGGAGTGGGACGGAGGAGCGGTACTTC. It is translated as CSAGSGTEERYF.

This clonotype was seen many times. CDR3 bases: TGTGCCAGCAGTGAAGGGACAGGGGGGGAAAAACTGTTTTTT. It codes for CASSEGTGGEKLFF. The chain is built from TRBV6-1 and TRBJ1-4, with 10 bases identical to TRBD1. J gave up 8 bases and V 1 base, and 1 base lay outside the gene matches. CDR3 length equals 14 residues. Germline CDR1 reads MNHNS; CDR2 reads SASEGT.

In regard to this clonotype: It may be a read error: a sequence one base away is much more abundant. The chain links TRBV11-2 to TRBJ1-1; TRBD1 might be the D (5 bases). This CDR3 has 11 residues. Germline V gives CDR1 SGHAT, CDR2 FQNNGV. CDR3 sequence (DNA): TGTGCCAGCAACTTAGCCGGGACAGCTTTCTTT. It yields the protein CASNLAGTAFF.

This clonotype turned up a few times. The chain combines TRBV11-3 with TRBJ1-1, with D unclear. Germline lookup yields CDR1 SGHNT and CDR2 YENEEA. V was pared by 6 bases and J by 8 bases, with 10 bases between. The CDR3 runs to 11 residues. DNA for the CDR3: TGTGCCAGCAGTCGCATGGGAGAAGCTTTCTTT. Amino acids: CASSRMGEAFF.

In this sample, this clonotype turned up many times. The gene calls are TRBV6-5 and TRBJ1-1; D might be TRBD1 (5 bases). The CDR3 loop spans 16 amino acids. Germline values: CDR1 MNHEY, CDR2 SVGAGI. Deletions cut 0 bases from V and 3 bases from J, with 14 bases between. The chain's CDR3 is CASSYSNRVGDTEAFF. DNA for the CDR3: TGTGCCAGCAGTTACTCTAACCGGGTGGGGGACACTGAAGCTTTCTTT.

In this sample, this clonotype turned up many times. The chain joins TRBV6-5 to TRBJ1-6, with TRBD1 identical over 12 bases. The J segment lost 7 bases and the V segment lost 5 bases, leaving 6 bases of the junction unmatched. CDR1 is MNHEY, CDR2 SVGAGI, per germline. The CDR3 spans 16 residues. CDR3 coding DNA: TGTGCCAGCAGTACCGGGACAGGGGGCGGGAATTCACCCCTCCACTTT. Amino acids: CASSTGTGGGNSPLHF.